This T cell receptor (beta chain) was identified during a study of cytomegalovirus exposure and HLA in healthy donors. Findings of the study overall: Researchers reported in a later analysis that a missense DCLRE1C variant was tied to TCR beta V- and J-gene trimming. Per a prior analysis, the majority of TCR beta V segments were productive roughly 87% or roughly 30% of the time. Presence/absence analysis assumed near-uniform sequencing depth across donors.

On this clone itself: Its antigen is unidentified.

V lost 0 bases, J lost 2 bases, and 10 bases lay in between. The CDR3 extends over 15 amino acids. Germline loops: CDR1 WSHSY, CDR2 SAAADI. PCR amplification relied on 60 Vbeta primers (plus 13 Jbeta primers). TCRdb keeps only in-frame clones here, not all; method: immunoSEQ multiplex PCR. Of about 200,000 clones listed, roughly 85% are singletons. The chain links TRBV10-2 to TRBJ1-2; tentative D call: TRBD1 (5 bases). The receptor was isolated from a woman between 25 and 40 years old in good health and CMV-seropositive. Sequencing input: PBMCs. The CDR3 spells CASSESQGSNYGYTF. In DNA form, the CDR3 reads TGCGCCAGCAGTGAGTCGCAGGGATCAAACTATGGCTACACCTTC.